Listed here is a single T cell receptor beta chain. V lost 0 bases and J lost 4, with 10 bases in between. There are 14 residues in the CDR3. In germline, CDR1 is GTSNPN, CDR2 SVGIG (reference sequence). This entry comes from a study of blood T cell repertoires in COVID-19. Study background: Both acute and convalescent COVID-19 samples were obtained from the United States, Italy and Spain. PBMCs, B-cell-depleted T cells, or T cells were the source of the cDNA or gDNA that made up the material.

Libraries were prepared by immunoSEQ multiplex PCR; TCRdb keeps only in-frame clonotypes and omits some of them. This sample has around 200,000 clones; around 87% occur once, and the top ten carry less than 3.5%. The TCR was taken from a man between 35 and 55 years old with active or convalescent COVID-19. Sequenced material: peripheral blood. V gene TRBV30 combines with J gene TRBJ1-5, with a tentative D call TRBD1 (5 bases). The CDR3: CAWSVRSGNQPQHF. In DNA form, the CDR3 reads TGTGCCTGGAGTGTAAGGTCAGGGAATCAGCCCCAGCATTTT.